This T cell receptor (beta chain) emerged from a study of T cells in women clearing cervical HPV infection. Concerning this clone itself: From the germline J gene comes the end of the CDR3, since the read stops 3 residues before it.

The CDR3 totals 12 residues. Germline V gives CDR1 GTSNPN, CDR2 SVGIG (reference sequence). V lost 8 bases and J lost 1, with 11 bases in between. Profiled with immunoSEQ multiplex PCR; TCRdb holds only in-frame clones, not every one. The sample's table shows roughly 47,000 clones. V is TRBV30 and J is TRBJ1-1, with D possibly matching TRBD1 (6 bases). Sequenced sample: blood buffy coat. The clonotype was recovered from a woman between 18 and 69 years old with a cervical HPV16 infection that either progressed to CIN3+ or cleared (not recorded which). Incomplete CDR3 DNA: TGTGCCGGGTCGGACAGGAACACTGAA. Encoded protein: CAGSDRNTE. The entire CDR3 protein is CAGSDRNTEAFF.